The next 24 T cell receptor beta chains were all read from a single sample in a study of cytomegalovirus exposure and HLA in healthy donors. Vbeta (60) and Jbeta (13) primers were used in the PCR. The protocol was immunoSEQ multiplex PCR, while the TCRdb copy is restricted to in-frame clones and leaves out a portion. The sample has 150,000 or so clones; almost 85% are singletons. Sequencing input: PBMCs. The receptors shown here come from a man aged 25 to 45 in good health and CMV-seropositive.

The chain employs TRBV28 and TRBJ1-2, with 8 bases that match TRBD1. Germline V gene data show CDR1 as MDHEN and CDR2 as SYDVKM. The CDR3 is 14 residues long. The trim removed 1 base at V and 4 bases at J, leaving 2 bases unmatched. The CDR3 sequence is CASSLFGQGYGYTF. The DNA for the CDR3 is TGTGCCAGCAGTTTATTCGGACAGGGCTATGGCTACACCTTC.

The J gene is TRBJ1-3, the V gene TRBV7-9; maybe TRBD1 (5 bases). The CDR3 runs 15 residues. Germline CDR1 and CDR2: SEHNR and FQNEAQ (reference sequence). Trimming removed 2 bases from V and 0 bases from J, with 8 bases in between. CDR3 sequence: CASSLQGSSGNTIYF. CDR3 DNA: TGTGCCAGCAGCTTACAGGGCAGCTCTGGAAACACCATATATTTT.

The chain has TRBV19 and TRBJ1-4; possible D gene TRBD1, 5 bases. V lost 6 bases and J lost 0, with 17 bases in between. The CDR3 is made up of 17 amino acids. CDR1 is LNHDA and CDR2 is SQIVND in the germline V gene (reference sequence). Here the CDR3 DNA reads TGTGCCAGTAGCCTATGGGGGGTTGGAGCAACTAATGAAAAACTGTTTTTT. Translating gives CASSLWGVGATNEKLFF. The full variable domain, completed using reference TRBV19 and TRBJ1-4, is DGGITQSPKYLFRKEGQNVTLSCEQNLNHDAMYWYRQDPGQGLRLIYYSQIVNDFQKGDIAEGYSVSREKKESFPLTVTSAQKNPTAFYLCASSLWGVGATNEKLFFGSGTQLSVL.

The rearrangement links TRBV11-3 to TRBJ2-7; no clear D gene. From germline, CDR1 is SGHNT and CDR2 YENEEA. This CDR3 comprises 14 residues. Trimming stripped 1 base from V and 2 bases from J, with 9 bases between. CDR3 DNA sequence: TGTGCCAGCAGCTTAGTCCAGTTCCCCTACGAGCAGTACTTC. Amino acids: CASSLVQFPYEQYF.

This sequence joins TRBV11-3 and TRBJ1-3; the match to TRBD1 covers 9 bases. Germline assignment: CDR1 SGHNT and CDR2 YENEEA. V shed 0 bases and J 3 bases; nucleotides not matched to a gene: 6. There are 17 residues in the CDR3. The CDR3 coding sequence is TGTGCCAGCAGCTTAGAACCGGGACAGGGTATTGGAAACACCATATATTTT. This codes for CASSLEPGQGIGNTIYF.

The chain carries TRBV10-1 and TRBJ2-7; D is perhaps TRBD2 (5 bases). The CDR3 spans 14 residues. Germline CDR1 WNHNN, CDR2 SYGVQD (reference sequence). V was cut by 6 bases and J by 0 bases, with 12 bases left in between. The CDR3 region has the DNA TGCGCCAGCAGCGTTACGGGGAGCTCCTACGAGCAGTACTTC. It yields the protein CASSVTGSSYEQYF.

The chain joins TRBV7-3 to TRBJ2-3, with TRBD2 matching 7 bases. From germline, CDR1 is SGHTA and CDR2 FQGTGA. After removal of 5 bases from V and 3 bases from J, the junction contained 5 bases not matched to a gene. The CDR3 sequence is 14 residues long. CDR3 sequence (DNA): TGTGCCAGCAGCCCCGGCGGGGGTACAGATACGCAGTATTTT. It specifies CASSPGGGTDTQYF.

This clone showed up just once. The V and J genes are TRBV29-1 and TRBJ2-1; TRBD2 aligns across 11 bases. J lost 8 bases, V lost 2 bases, and 11 bases had no gene match. Germline V gene lookup returns CDR1 SQVTM and CDR2 ANQGSEA. The CDR3 contains 16 residues. CDR3 nucleotide sequence: TGCAGCGTTGAATCACTAGCGGGGGCTATCCTACATGAGCAGTTCTTC. This translates into CSVESLAGAILHEQFF.

DNA for the CDR3: TGCGCCAGCAGCTCGAGTCCGGTCGATGAGCAGTTCTTC. Residues: CASSSSPVDEQFF. J is TRBJ2-1 and V is TRBV5-1, with unresolved D. The V and J ends lost 3 bases and 8 bases respectively, with 12 bases between them. The germline CDR1 and CDR2 sequences are SGHRS and YFSETQ. This CDR3 is 13 amino acids long.

The genes are TRBV7-8 and TRBJ2-3; 7 bases match TRBD2. V trimming: 5 bases; J trimming: 6 bases; junction bases outside the gene matches: 11. CDR3 length equals 15 residues. Germline V gene data show CDR1 as SGHVS and CDR2 as FQNEAQ. The DNA for the CDR3 is TGTGCCAGCAGCCTCAGCGGGGATAGGACGGATACGCAGTATTTT. It encodes CASSLSGDRTDTQYF. The full variable domain, with the rest looked up from reference TRBV7-8 and TRBJ2-3, is GAGVSQSPRYKVAKRGQDVALRCDPISGHVSLFWYQQALGQGPEFLTYFQNEAQLDKSGLPSDRFFAERPEGSVSTLKIQRTQQEDSAVYLCASSLSGDRTDTQYFGPGTRLTVL.

This chain links TRBV5-1 with TRBJ2-1; D gene unclear. From germline, CDR1 is SGHRS and CDR2 YFSETQ. V was pared by 4 bases and J by 7 bases, with 12 bases between. This CDR3 is built from 13 residues. The DNA for the CDR3 is TGCGCCAGCAGCGTGTCCCTACCGAATGAGCAGTTCTTC. Translating gives CASSVSLPNEQFF.

This chain connects TRBV23-1 to TRBJ2-5; the match to TRBD2 covers 7 bases. TRBV23-1 carries the ORF label, with uncertain function. This CDR3 contains 13 residues. The CDR3 loop is CATGERGQETQYF. In DNA form, the CDR3 reads TGCGCGACTGGGGAGCGGGGCCAAGAGACCCAGTACTTC.

This chain links TRBV5-1 with TRBJ2-5, with TRBD2 matching 15 bases. This CDR3 has 16 residues. V gave up 4 bases and J gave up 5 bases; unmatched junction bases: 6. Per the germline V gene, CDR1 is SGHRS and CDR2 is YFSETQ. The DNA of the CDR3 is TGCGCCAGCAGCCCGAGGACTAGCGGGGGGGAGGAGACCCAGTACTTC. It is translated as CASSPRTSGGEETQYF.

The J gene is TRBJ2-1, the V gene TRBV29-1, with 7 bases lining up with TRBD1. CDR3 size: 12 residues. Germline assignment: CDR1 SQVTM and CDR2 ANQGSEA. V shed 6 bases, J shed 9 bases, and the junction held 8 bases outside the gene matches. The CDR3 region is CSVGDRVGEQFF. The CDR3 DNA is TGCAGCGTGGGAGACAGGGTGGGTGAGCAGTTCTTC.

The chain joins TRBV28 to TRBJ1-2; D gene unclear. Trimming took off 5 bases at V and 7 bases at J, with 8 bases between the two ends. The CDR3 runs 11 residues. In germline, CDR1 is MDHEN, CDR2 SYDVKM. The CDR3 sequence is CASSTRAGYTF. CDR3 in DNA: TGTGCCAGCAGTACCCGAGCTGGCTACACCTTC.

The chain has TRBV28 and TRBJ1-4, with a tentative D call TRBD1 (5 bases). This CDR3 region has 17 residues. V shed 4 bases and J shed 12 bases, with 27 bases lying between them. Per germline, CDR1 MDHEN and CDR2 SYDVKM. This chain's CDR3 is CASSSLGRGPRVSELFF. The CDR3 region has the DNA TGTGCCAGCAGTTCTCTAGGGAGGGGCCCCCGGGTGTCGGAACTGTTTTTT.

This rearrangement joins TRBV28 to TRBJ1-6, with 9 positions matching TRBD1. After removal of 4 bases from V and 10 bases from J, the junction contained 8 bases not matched to a gene. The CDR3 spans 15 residues. The germline CDR1 and CDR2 sequences are MDHEN and SYDVKM. The CDR3: CASSSWTGEGSPLHF. As DNA, the CDR3 is TGTGCCAGCAGTTCCTGGACAGGGGAAGGATCACCCCTCCACTTT.

V usage is TRBV5-1 and J usage is TRBJ1-4; 11 nucleotides line up with TRBD1. After removal of 2 bases from V and 7 bases from J, the junction contained 1 base not matched to a gene. CDR1 is SGHRS and CDR2 is YFSETQ in the germline V gene. This CDR3 has 14 amino acids. The CDR3 DNA follows: TGCGCCAGCAGCTTCGGGACAGGGGGTGAAAAACTGTTTTTT. It translates to CASSFGTGGEKLFF. The whole variable domain, remainder taken from reference TRBV5-1 and TRBJ1-4, is KAGVTQTPRYLIKTRGQQVTLSCSPISGHRSVSWYQQTPGQGLQFLFEYFSETQRNKGNFPGRFSGRQFSNSRSEMNVSTLELGDSALYLCASSFGTGGEKLFFGSGTQLSVL.

CDR3 bases: TGTGCCACCAGCAGAGAAGGGGCCGGGGAGCTGTTTTTT. Translation: CATSREGAGELFF. V usage is TRBV15 and J usage is TRBJ2-2, with D possibly being TRBD1 (5 bases). Germline CDR1 LNHNV, CDR2 YYDKDF (reference sequence). Trimming stripped 0 bases from V and 6 bases from J, with 5 bases between. There are 13 residues in the CDR3.

This chain connects TRBV18 to TRBJ1-4, with TRBD1 matching 7 bases. The V gene end was trimmed by 3 bases and the J gene end by 8 bases; junction bases not matched to a gene: 9. CDR3 length: 15 amino acids. Germline V gene lookup returns CDR1 KGHSH and CDR2 LQKENI. This chain's CDR3 is CASSPLTGVGEKLFF. Written as DNA, the CDR3 is TGTGCCAGCTCACCCCTTACAGGGGTGGGAGAAAAACTGTTTTTT.

J is TRBJ2-1 and V is TRBV6-5; 8 bases align to TRBD2. The CDR3 is 15 residues long. Losses at the gene ends were 4 bases for V and 5 bases for J; bases not matched to a gene: 7. The germline V gene encodes CDR1 MNHEY and CDR2 SVGAGI. CDR3 in amino acids: CASSSPAGGHNEQFF. As DNA, the CDR3 is TGTGCCAGCAGTTCCCCCGCGGGAGGACACAATGAGCAGTTCTTC.

V usage is TRBV16 and J usage is TRBJ1-3, with D uncertain. V lost 0 bases and J lost 0, with 9 bases in between. CDR1 is KGHSY, CDR2 FQNENV, per germline. CDR3 length: 16 amino acids. The CDR3 region is CASSQSRIRSGNTIYF. The CDR3 DNA reads TGTGCCAGCAGCCAATCGCGGATCCGCTCTGGAAACACCATATATTTT.

This clone was seen only a few times. This chain joins TRBV27 and TRBJ2-3, with D unclear. With 7 bases removed from V and 1 base from J, the gap between germline ends came to 12 bases. The CDR3 has 14 amino acids. Germline loops: CDR1 MNHEY, CDR2 SMNVEV (reference sequence). This CDR3 is CASTAPTGTDTQYF. CDR3 sequence (DNA): TGTGCCAGCACCGCCCCCACGGGCACAGATACGCAGTATTTT.

The chain carries TRBV18 and TRBJ2-7; D unresolved. Per germline, CDR1 KGHSH and CDR2 LQKENI. The CDR3 length is 14 residues. Trimming left V 6 bases short and J 3 bases short, with 15 bases between. CDR3 sequence reads: CASSSSVAVYEQYF. The CDR3 nucleotides are TGTGCCAGCTCCTCAAGTGTAGCAGTCTACGAGCAGTACTTC.